The 28 T cell receptor beta chains in this list originate from one sample, sequenced in a study of glioma-infiltrating T cells. The iRepertoire nested amplicon-rescue multiplex PCR amplified TCR alpha and beta CDR3s from RNA. TCRdb redid the calling of the multiplex PCR reads with MiXCR, one entry per CDR3 protein. The sample yields approximately 400,000 distinct CDR3 sequences, around 38% seen once. Sequences were obtained from glioma tissue, nonneoplastic brain tissue, or PBMCs (not recorded which). These receptors all come from a human donor with low-grade glioma or glioblastoma, undergoing nonglioma brain surgery, or in good health (not recorded which).

The chain joins TRBV3-1 to TRBJ2-7; D is unresolved. The ends were cut back, 0 bases at V and 2 bases at J, with 11 bases in the middle. CDR1 and CDR2 (germline): LGHDT, YNNKEL (reference sequence). The CDR3 is 15 residues long. The CDR3 loop reads CASSQDFTTPYEQYF. CDR3 nucleotide sequence: TGTGCCAGCAGCCAAGATTTTACGACGCCCTACGAGCAGTACTTC.

Ten or more counts support this clonotype. The rearrangement links TRBV20-1 to TRBJ1-1; D is ambiguous. This CDR3 is 10 amino acids long. V was pared by 6 bases and J by 6 bases, with 8 bases between. Germline lookup yields CDR1 DFQATT and CDR2 SNEGSKA (reference sequence). The CDR3, as DNA: TGCAGTGCCTTACATGCTGAAGCTTTCTTT. Its translation is CSALHAEAFF.

Concerning this clonotype itself: Relative to the germline gene, one junction end is altered; a read error may explain this. The chain couples TRBV7-9 to TRBJ1-2; 10 positions match TRBD1. CDR3 length: 15 residues. Germline loops: CDR1 SEHNR, CDR2 FQNEAQ (reference sequence). CDR3 sequence reads: CAGSLDRGLNYGYTF. Here the CDR3 DNA reads TGTGCCGGCAGCTTAGACAGGGGGCTGAACTATGGCTACACCTTC.

As to this clonotype: With a much larger clone just one base away, this may be a read error. Here the CDR3 reads CASRTLVLTSMNTEAFF. In DNA, the CDR3 is TGTGCCAGCAGGACCTTAGTACTGACTAGCATGAACACTGAAGCTTTCTTT. The rearrangement uses TRBV28 and TRBJ1-1, with D unclear. The V gene's germline CDR1 is MDHEN and CDR2 SYDVKM. V shed 6 bases and J shed 0 bases, with 20 bases lying between them. The length of the CDR3 is 17 residues.

A note on this clonotype: Its ends do not fully match the called genes, so a read error is possible. V usage is TRBV6-1 and J usage is TRBJ2-5, with D possibly matching TRBD1 (5 bases). The CDR3 is 13 amino acids. Germline V lookup: CDR1 MNHNS, CDR2 SASEGT. The CDR3 DNA follows: TGTGCCAGCAGGGGGCAGGGAAGTGAGAACCAGTACTTC. Amino acids: CASRGQGSENQYF.

Comments on this clonotype: A much bigger clone sits one base away, suggesting this may be a read error. J is TRBJ2-3 and V is TRBV7-2; possibly TRBD2 for D (5 bases). With 5 bases removed from V and 2 bases from J, the gap between germline ends came to 11 bases. CDR1 SGHTA and CDR2 FQGNSA come from the germline V gene. The CDR3 extends over 14 amino acids. CDR3 region: CASSPDWNTDTQYF. CDR3 bases: TGTGCCAGCAGCCCGGACTGGAACACAGATACGCAGTATTTT.

A single count supports this clonotype. The junction shows a germline mismatch at one end, possibly a read error. The chain joins TRBV7-2 to TRBJ2-5, with D perhaps TRBD1 (6 bases). Looked up from germline, CDR1 is SGHTA and CDR2 is FQGNSA. This CDR3 spans 13 amino acids. CDR3 coding DNA: TGTGCCAGCAGCTTATCGTCAACAGGGACCGATCACTTC. The encoded protein is CASSLSSTGTDHF.

The sample holds one count of this clonotype. With a much larger clone just one base away, this may be a read error. The gene calls are TRBV20-1 and TRBJ1-1; the D is unclear. The CDR3 contains 12 residues. The V gene lost 6 bases and the J gene lost 0 bases, with 8 bases spanning the gap. Per the germline V gene, CDR1 is DFQATT and CDR2 is SNEGSKA (reference sequence). The CDR3: CSAPSLNTEAFF. CDR3 nucleotides: TGCAGTGCCCCCAGTTTGAACACTGAAGCTTTCTTT.

This clonotype was counted many times. This rearrangement joins TRBV15 to TRBJ1-2; TRBD1 is a possible D gene (6 bases). The CDR3 length is 15 residues. From germline, CDR1 is LNHNV and CDR2 YYDKDF (reference sequence). Trimming cost V 0 bases and J 5 bases, with 13 bases left between them. CDR3 sequence reads: CATSRDPGGEYGYTF. The DNA of the CDR3 is TGTGCCACCAGCAGAGATCCCGGGGGCGAATATGGCTACACCTTC. Full variable domain (missing parts from reference TRBV15 and TRBJ1-2): DAMVIQNPRYQVTQFGKPVTLSCSQTLNHNVMYWYQQKSSQAPKLLFHYYDKDFNNEADTPDNFQSRRPNTSFCFLDIRSPGLGDTAMYLCATSRDPGGEYGYTFGSGTRLTVV.

The chain links TRBV4-3 to TRBJ1-2; D may be TRBD1 (5 bases). Germline values: CDR1 LGHNA, CDR2 YSLEER. The CDR3 spans 14 residues. V gave up 2 bases and J gave up 2 bases, with 9 bases separating them. The CDR3 loop reads CASSQLTENYGYTF. For the CDR3, the DNA is TGCGCCAGCAGCCAACTGACAGAAAACTATGGCTACACCTTC.

V is TRBV20-1 and J is TRBJ2-7, with D uncertain. CDR1 DFQATT and CDR2 SNEGSKA come from the germline V gene (reference sequence). The CDR3 sequence is 13 residues long. V was shortened by 4 bases and J by 3 bases, with 13 bases between the two germline ends. CDR3 residues: CSAIFGWFYEQYF. In DNA form, the CDR3 reads TGCAGTGCTATTTTCGGGTGGTTCTACGAGCAGTACTTC.

CDR3: CSARGTSGRKNIQYF. Here the CDR3 DNA reads TGCAGTGCTAGAGGGACTAGCGGGAGGAAAAACATTCAGTACTTC. This rearrangement joins TRBV20-1 to TRBJ2-4, with 14 bases matching TRBD2. The CDR3 runs 15 residues. Unmatched junction bases numbered 0, after V lost 1 base and J lost 4 bases. Looked up from germline, CDR1 is DFQATT and CDR2 is SNEGSKA (reference sequence).

The J gene is TRBJ1-2, the V gene TRBV7-2, with D possibly matching TRBD1 (5 bases). This CDR3 spans 14 amino acids. V was trimmed by 3 bases and J by 4 bases, leaving 12 bases between them. Germline V lookup: CDR1 SGHTA, CDR2 FQGNSA. The CDR3 loop reads CASSFSKGTYGYTF. Here the CDR3 DNA reads TGTGCCAGCAGCTTTAGTAAAGGGACCTATGGCTACACCTTC.

V usage is TRBV11-2 and J usage is TRBJ1-5; D gene uncertain. There are 14 residues in the CDR3. Germline loops: CDR1 SGHAT, CDR2 FQNNGV. Trimming left V 3 bases short and J 4 bases short, with 10 bases between. The CDR3 is CASSFSNLNQPQHF. CDR3 coding DNA: TGTGCCAGCAGCTTCTCAAACCTTAATCAGCCCCAGCATTTT.

The CDR3 sequence is CSVLDSTTQYF. The CDR3 DNA is TGCAGCGTTCTCGACAGTACAACCCAGTACTTC. The chain is built from TRBV29-1 and TRBJ2-5, with D perhaps matching TRBD1 (5 bases). The CDR3 length is 11 residues. V gave up 5 bases and J gave up 8 bases, with 12 bases separating them. Per the germline V gene, CDR1 is SQVTM and CDR2 is ANQGSEA.

The chain is built from TRBV10-3 and TRBJ2-3, with 9 nucleotides matching TRBD1. V lost 6 bases to trimming and J lost 4 bases; unmatched junction nucleotides: 11. The CDR3 loop spans 16 amino acids. Germline CDR1 ENHRY, CDR2 SYGVKD. CDR3 sequence (DNA): TGTGCCATCAGCCTAGGGACAGGGTCGATCGCAGATACGCAGTATTTT. This translates into CAISLGTGSIADTQYF.

The V call is TRBV11-2, the J call TRBJ2-5; 13 bases line up with TRBD2. The CDR3 is 17 residues long. The V gene's germline CDR1 is SGHAT and CDR2 FQNNGV. Trimming removed 5 bases from V and 4 bases from J; junction bases left unmatched: 10. The CDR3 DNA reads as TGTGCCAGCAGCCGGGGGGGACTAGCGGGAACTGGAGAGACCCAGTACTTC. This gives the protein CASSRGGLAGTGETQYF.

The chain carries TRBV14 and TRBJ2-7; D may be TRBD2 (5 bases). The V end was cut by 5 bases, the J end by 4 bases, with 12 bases between. The CDR3 consists of 13 residues. Looked up from germline, CDR1 is SGHDN and CDR2 is FVKESK. The CDR3, as DNA: TGTGCCAGCAGCTTTGGACTCGGGTACGAGCAGTACTTC. Amino acids: CASSFGLGYEQYF.

This clonotype was observed at least ten times. This rearrangement joins TRBV6-2 or TRBV6-3 to TRBJ2-1; D gene unclear. V was cut by 5 bases and J by 5 bases, with 7 bases left in between. Germline CDR1 reads MNHEY; CDR2 reads SVGEGT. This CDR3 contains 12 residues. The CDR3 DNA reads as TGTGCCAGCAGTCTCCGGGACAATGAGCAGTTCTTC. Its protein is CASSLRDNEQFF.

This chain links TRBV3-1 with TRBJ2-5, with a tentative D call TRBD2 (6 bases). V dropped 2 bases and J dropped 5 bases, with 9 bases sitting between them. Germline values: CDR1 LGHDT, CDR2 YNNKEL (reference sequence). This CDR3 contains 13 residues. The chain's CDR3 is CASSQSGAETQYF. CDR3 in DNA: TGTGCCAGCAGCCAATCGGGAGCGGAGACCCAGTACTTC.

The V call is TRBV14, the J call TRBJ2-3, with 9 bases matching TRBD1. Germline assignment: CDR1 SGHDN and CDR2 FVKESK. The V gene end was trimmed by 6 bases and the J gene end by 5 bases; junction bases not matched to a gene: 9. CDR3 size: 15 residues. CDR3 region: CASSPWDRVQDTQYF. The CDR3 region has the DNA TGTGCCAGCAGTCCCTGGGACAGGGTACAAGATACGCAGTATTTT.

This clonotype was seen ten or more times. This sequence joins TRBV28 and TRBJ2-5; no clear D. CDR3 length equals 14 residues. CDR1 and CDR2 (germline): MDHEN, SYDVKM. The ends were cut back, 2 bases at V and 0 bases at J, with 7 bases in the middle. The CDR3 region has the DNA TGTGCCAGCAGTTTACCGCCAGACCAAGAGACCCAGTACTTC. As protein: CASSLPPDQETQYF.

Details on this clonotype: The CDR3 does not end in the conserved phenylalanine or tryptophan, so this is likely a read error. The chain joins TRBV20-1 to TRBJ2-7; TRBD1 aligns across 11 bases. The germline V gene encodes CDR1 DFQATT and CDR2 SNEGSKA (reference sequence). The V gene end was trimmed by 7 bases and the J gene end by 4 bases; junction bases not matched to a gene: 6. The CDR3 is made up of 13 amino acids. The CDR3 region has the DNA TGCAGTGGGGACAGGGGGTCTCCTTACGAGCAGTACTTA. Protein product: CSGDRGSPYEQYL.

This chain uses TRBV29-1 with TRBJ2-7, with D tentatively TRBD1 (5 bases). Per the germline V gene, CDR1 is SQVTM and CDR2 is ANQGSEA. The CDR3 is 16 amino acids. With 7 bases removed from V and 5 bases from J, the gap between germline ends came to 27 bases. CDR3 protein: CSATGLYKGLYDEQYF. The CDR3 DNA reads TGCAGCGCTACAGGTCTCTACAAGGGATTGTACGACGAGCAGTACTTC.

On this clonotype: This may be a read error: a much more frequent sequence differs by one nucleotide. The chain is built from TRBV4-3 and TRBJ2-7, with 9 nucleotides matching TRBD1. Per the germline V gene, CDR1 is LGHNA and CDR2 is YSLEER. Trimming at V came to 6 bases and at J to 3 bases, leaving 3 bases not matched to a gene. This CDR3 contains 13 residues. The CDR3 DNA is TGCGCCAGCAGGCGGACAGGGGACTACGAGCAGTACTTC. This encodes CASRRTGDYEQYF.

Many counts were recorded for this clonotype. J is TRBJ2-7 and V is TRBV27; TRBD2 matches 7 bases. Germline CDR1 and CDR2: MNHEY and SMNVEV (reference sequence). CDR3 length equals 18 residues. The CDR3 sequence is CTVPDQNSGTISSYEQYF. In DNA form, the CDR3 reads TGTACGGTCCCGGATCAGAATTCCGGGACTATAAGCTCCTACGAGCAGTACTTC.

The V and J genes are TRBV12-3 or TRBV12-4 and TRBJ2-3; 7 positions match TRBD2. The V and J ends lost 4 bases and 0 bases, in that order; junction bases with no gene match: 10. The CDR3 is 17 amino acids. The CDR3 sequence is CASSSKGLAVSTDTQYF. CDR3 nucleotide sequence: TGTGCCAGCAGTTCGAAGGGGCTAGCGGTTAGCACAGATACGCAGTATTTT.

This rearrangement joins TRBV4-1 to TRBJ2-3; TRBD2 matches at 7 bases. CDR1 and CDR2 (germline): MGHRA, YSYEKL. J was trimmed by 6 bases and V by 6 bases; bases with no gene match: 12. The CDR3 is 15 residues long. The CDR3: CASSSPAGSWDTQYF. The DNA of the CDR3 is TGCGCCAGCAGTTCACCAGCGGGGAGCTGGGATACGCAGTATTTT.